This T cell receptor beta chain was obtained from a study of shared clonotypes between healthy human individuals. Whole-study results and caveats: Rarefaction curves obtained for sorted subsets showed sequencing incomplete despite large depth. Larger estimated richness was generally seen in naive subsets than in memory subsets.

Genomic DNA of each subset was evenly split across several immunoSEQ plates. Only in-frame clones appear in the TCRdb table, and some are missing; sequencing was by immunoSEQ multiplex PCR. The repertoire has some 2,100,000 clones, approximately 94% of them found once; the top ten carry 1.5% to 2%. Regarding this clone: The antigen is undetermined.

With 6 bases removed from V and 3 bases from J, the gap between germline ends came to 13 bases. Germline V gene sequence: CDR1 MNHEY, CDR2 SMNVEV (reference sequence). This CDR3 comprises 14 residues. Only CD45RO-negative cells positively selected for CCR7 counted as naive CD8 cells, so terminally differentiated effector memory CD45RA+ cells were excluded. There were no recent acute infections or vaccinations among the donors, who were healthy HIV-negative adults. The V call is TRBV27, the J call TRBJ2-3, with a possible D match to TRBD2 (6 bases). What was sequenced was naive CD8+ T cells from PBMCs. This clonotype originated in a man younger than 35 in good health. Some clones in this sample may be carry-over from other donors' samples. CDR3 loop: CASRGPGRTDTQYF. CDR3 sequence (DNA): TGTGCCAGCAGGGGCCCTGGGAGGACAGATACGCAGTATTTT.